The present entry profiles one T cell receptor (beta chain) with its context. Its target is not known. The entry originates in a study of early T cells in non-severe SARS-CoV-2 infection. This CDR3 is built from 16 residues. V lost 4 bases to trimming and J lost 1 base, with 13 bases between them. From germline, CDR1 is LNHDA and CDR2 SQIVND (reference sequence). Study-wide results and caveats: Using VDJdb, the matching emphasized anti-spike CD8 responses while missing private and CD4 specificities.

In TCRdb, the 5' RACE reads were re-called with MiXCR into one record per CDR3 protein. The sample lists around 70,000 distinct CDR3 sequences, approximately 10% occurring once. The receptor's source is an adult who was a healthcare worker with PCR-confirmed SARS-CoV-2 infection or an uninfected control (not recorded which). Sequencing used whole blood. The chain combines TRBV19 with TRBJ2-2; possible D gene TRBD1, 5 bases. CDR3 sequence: CASSTHDRGNTGELFF. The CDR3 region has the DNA TGTGCCAGTAGTACCCATGACAGAGGGAACACCGGGGAGCTGTTTTTT.